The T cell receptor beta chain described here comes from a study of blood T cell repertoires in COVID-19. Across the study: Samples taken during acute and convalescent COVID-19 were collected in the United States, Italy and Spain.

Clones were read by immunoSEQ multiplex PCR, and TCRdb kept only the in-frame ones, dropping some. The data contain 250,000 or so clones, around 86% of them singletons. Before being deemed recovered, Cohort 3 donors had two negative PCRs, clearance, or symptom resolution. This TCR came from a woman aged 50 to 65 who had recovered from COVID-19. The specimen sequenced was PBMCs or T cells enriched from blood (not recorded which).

DNA for the CDR3: TGTGCCAGCAGCTCCGGGACTAGAAACAACGAGCAGTACTTC. The encoded protein is CASSSGTRNNEQYF. The rearrangement links TRBV5-4 to TRBJ2-7; TRBD2 matches at 8 bases. Germline-derived CDR1 and CDR2 are SGHNT and YYREEE (reference sequence). The ends lost 3 bases at V and 5 bases at J; junction bases unmatched: 7. The CDR3 is made up of 14 amino acids. The whole variable domain, filled in from reference TRBV5-4 and TRBJ2-7, reads ETGVTQSPTHLIKTRGQQVTLRCSSQSGHNTVSWYQQALGQGPQFIFQYYREEENGRGNFPPRFSGLQFPNYSSELNVNALELDDSALYLCASSSGTRNNEQYFGPGTRLTVT.